This entry lists 27 T cell receptor beta chains sequenced from one sample in a study of blood T cell repertoires in COVID-19. Sequencing used immunoSEQ multiplex PCR; TCRdb keeps in-frame clones, though not all of them. The table lists about 45,000 clones, 89% of them singletons. Specimen: peripheral blood. These receptors came from a human donor in a cohort sampled during active COVID-19.

CDR3 nucleotide sequence: TGTGCCAGCAGTTCCACGACAGGGGGTTCAGCTGAAGCTTTCTTT. It specifies CASSSTTGGSAEAFF. The V gene is TRBV6-5, the J gene TRBJ1-1; TRBD1 matches at 9 bases. There are 15 residues in the CDR3. V lost 4 bases to trimming and J lost 6 bases; unmatched junction nucleotides: 9. Per germline, CDR1 MNHEY and CDR2 SVGAGI.

As for this clone: Relative to the germline gene, one junction end is altered; a read error may explain this. The chain links TRBV7-7 to TRBJ2-7; D tentatively reads TRBD1 or TRBD2 (5 bases each). CDR1 SSHAT and CDR2 FNYEAQ come from the germline V gene (reference sequence). This CDR3 spans 13 amino acids. The CDR3 sequence: CASSLAPTDEQYF. The CDR3 DNA is TGTGCTAGCAGCTTAGCGCCGACAGACGAGCAGTACTTC.

The chain has TRBV5-4 and TRBJ1-3; D might be TRBD1 (6 bases). CDR1 and CDR2 from the germline V gene are SGHNT and YYREEE (reference sequence). Trimming left V 1 base short and J 0 bases short, with 8 bases between. The CDR3 is 15 amino acids. The CDR3 DNA follows: TGTGCCAGCAGCTTGAAAGGGGGCTCTGGAAACACCATATATTTT. Residues: CASSLKGGSGNTIYF.

The J gene is TRBJ1-2, the V gene TRBV27; the D is unclear. Per the germline V gene, CDR1 is MNHEY and CDR2 is SMNVEV (reference sequence). Trimming pared 3 bases from V and 1 base from J, leaving 6 bases between. The CDR3 has 13 amino acids. CDR3 region: CASSLRINYGYTF. The DNA for the CDR3 is TGTGCCAGCAGTTTGAGGATTAACTATGGCTACACCTTC.

The J gene is TRBJ1-2, the V gene TRBV19; unclear D gene. The CDR3 totals 14 residues. Germline CDR1 LNHDA, CDR2 SQIVND (reference sequence). Trimming cost V 3 bases and J 1 base, with 9 bases left between them. The CDR3 DNA is TGTGCCAGTAGTATCATCCGCGGTAACTATGGCTACACCTTC. Translated: CASSIIRGNYGYTF.

The CDR3, as DNA: TGTGCCAGCAGCTTAGGGCAGGGTGAGGAAAAACTGTTTTTT. Protein sequence: CASSLGQGEEKLFF. The gene calls are TRBV7-9 and TRBJ1-4, with D tentatively TRBD1 (5 bases). The CDR3 covers 14 residues. V was trimmed by 1 base and J by 8 bases, leaving 11 bases between them. Germline V CDR1 and CDR2: SEHNR, FQNEAQ (reference sequence).

This rearrangement joins TRBV6-5 to TRBJ2-7, with D maybe TRBD1 (5 bases). V was trimmed by 2 bases and J by 3 bases, leaving 14 bases between them. This CDR3 region has 15 residues. The germline CDR1 and CDR2 sequences are MNHEY and SVGAGI. The CDR3, as DNA: TGTGCCAGCAGTTACCGCGAGCAGGGTCTCTACGAGCAGTACTTC. It specifies CASSYREQGLYEQYF.

The chain joins TRBV25-1 to TRBJ1-2, with D perhaps matching TRBD1 (5 bases). This CDR3 region has 13 residues. V was shortened by 7 bases and J by 4 bases, with 13 bases between the two germline ends. Germline values: CDR1 MGHDK, CDR2 SYGVNS. CDR3 sequence reads: CASNSGGIYGYTF. The CDR3 DNA sequence: TGTGCCAGCAACTCGGGGGGGATCTATGGCTACACCTTC.

The V call is TRBV19, the J call TRBJ2-7; TRBD1 is a possible D gene (6 bases). CDR1 and CDR2 (germline): LNHDA, SQIVND (reference sequence). Trimming removed 6 bases at V and 6 bases at J, with 9 bases between. This CDR3 is built from 11 residues. The CDR3 reads CASRTGIEQYF. As DNA, the CDR3 is TGTGCCAGTAGGACAGGAATCGAGCAGTACTTC.

This sequence joins TRBV7-9 and TRBJ1-1; TRBD1 matches 9 bases. Germline CDR1 SEHNR, CDR2 FQNEAQ (reference sequence). This CDR3 comprises 15 residues. With V trimmed by 1 base and J by 7 bases, 7 bases remained unmatched. The CDR3 bases are TGTGCCAGCAGCTTAGGGACAGGGGCGCGGCATGAAGCTTTCTTT. Translated, it gives CASSLGTGARHEAFF.

For the CDR3, the DNA is TGCGCCAGCCAGGAGGGCTATGGCTACACCTTC. Translating it yields CASQEGYGYTF. The V and J genes are TRBV4-1 and TRBJ1-2; no clear D. CDR3 size: 11 residues. The V and J ends lost 8 bases and 4 bases respectively, with 8 bases between them. In germline, CDR1 is MGHRA, CDR2 YSYEKL.

The chain carries TRBV4-1 and TRBJ1-1; no definite D call. V was clipped by 3 bases and J by 3 bases, with 20 bases between them. Germline V CDR1 and CDR2: MGHRA, YSYEKL. CDR3 length equals 17 residues. CDR3 protein: CASSHPFLWESYTEAFF. As DNA, the CDR3 is TGCGCCAGCAGCCACCCCTTTCTTTGGGAGTCTTACACTGAAGCTTTCTTT.

The J gene is TRBJ1-2, the V gene TRBV7-9; 8 bases are a match to TRBD1. Trimming at V came to 2 bases and at J to 6 bases, leaving 5 bases not matched to a gene. CDR3 length: 14 amino acids. Per the germline V gene, CDR1 is SEHNR and CDR2 is FQNEAQ (reference sequence). The CDR3 loop reads CASSLITRGHGYTF. The CDR3 DNA is TGTGCCAGCAGCTTAATTACCAGGGGGCATGGCTACACCTTC.

This clone showed up just once. The chain joins TRBV20-1 to TRBJ1-3; tentatively, D is TRBD1 (5 bases). V was clipped by 3 bases and J by 2 bases, with 11 bases between them. Germline V gene sequence: CDR1 DFQATT, CDR2 SNEGSKA (reference sequence). CDR3 length: 14 amino acids. CDR3 DNA: TGCAGTGCTAGTCACCGGGGGGCTGGAAACACCATATATTTT. Amino acids: CSASHRGAGNTIYF.

This rearrangement joins TRBV10-3 to TRBJ2-7; possibly TRBD2 for D (6 bases). The CDR3 is made up of 13 amino acids. V lost 2 bases and J 3 bases, leaving 8 bases between the germline ends. Germline CDR1 reads ENHRY; CDR2 reads SYGVKD. Here the CDR3 DNA reads TGTGCCATCAGTGAGGGACTATTCTACGAGCAGTACTTC. Its protein product is CAISEGLFYEQYF.

This chain uses TRBV7-9 with TRBJ1-1, with D tentatively TRBD1 (5 bases). CDR3 length equals 12 residues. CDR1 is SEHNR, CDR2 FQNEAQ, per germline (reference sequence). V shed 3 bases and J shed 9 bases, with 11 bases lying between them. CDR3 protein: CASSLGHIKAFF. For the CDR3, the DNA is TGTGCCAGCAGCTTGGGGCATATTAAAGCTTTCTTT.

This chain connects TRBV4-2 to TRBJ2-7; D is unclear. Germline lookup yields CDR1 LGHNA and CDR2 YNFKEQ. Trimming took off 1 base at V and 5 bases at J, with 12 bases between the two ends. CDR3 length: 14 residues. CDR3 loop: CASSQADTVDEQYF. The CDR3 DNA follows: TGTGCCAGCAGCCAAGCTGACACCGTGGACGAGCAGTACTTC.

This clone was detected a few times. This chain links TRBV3-1 (or the pseudogene TRBV3-2) with TRBJ1-6; D is perhaps TRBD1 (6 bases). The CDR3 has 16 residues. Trimming removed 0 bases from V and 10 bases from J, with 16 bases in between. From germline, CDR1 is LGHDT and CDR2 YNNKEL (reference sequence). This CDR3 is CASSQDSATGSSPLHF. The CDR3 DNA reads TGTGCCAGCAGCCAAGATTCGGCGACAGGATCCTCACCCCTCCACTTT.

The rearrangement uses TRBV6-4 and TRBJ2-7, with 9 bases matching TRBD1. Germline lookup yields CDR1 MRHNA and CDR2 SNTAGT. V dropped 2 bases and J dropped 3; count of bases not matched to a gene: 5. The CDR3 has 15 amino acids. The CDR3 loop is CASSDLRTGVYEQYF. In nucleotides, the CDR3 is TGTGCCAGCAGTGACCTTCGGACAGGGGTCTACGAGCAGTACTTC.

The chain employs TRBV5-1 and TRBJ1-3; possibly TRBD1 for D (5 bases). The CDR3 is 15 residues long. Trimming cost V 5 bases and J 1 base, with 13 bases left between them. From germline, CDR1 is SGHRS and CDR2 YFSETQ. The CDR3 protein is CASSLSGGSGNTIYF. CDR3 coding DNA: TGCGCCAGCAGTCTAAGTGGGGGGTCTGGAAACACCATATATTTT.

The genes are TRBV5-1 and TRBJ1-1, with 7 bases that match TRBD1. V shed 4 bases and J 1 base; nucleotides not matched to a gene: 4. CDR3 length: 14 amino acids. Germline V gene lookup returns CDR1 SGHRS and CDR2 YFSETQ. The CDR3: CASSPGQENTEAFF. DNA of the CDR3: TGCGCCAGCAGCCCCGGACAGGAGAACACTGAAGCTTTCTTT.

The rearrangement uses TRBV3-1 (or the pseudogene TRBV3-2) and TRBJ1-1, with D hard to call. This CDR3 has 14 residues. Germline CDR1 LGHDT, CDR2 YNNKEL (reference sequence). V was cut by 7 bases and J by 1 base, with 13 bases left in between. CDR3: CASTLGGANTEAFF. The CDR3 DNA is TGTGCCAGCACCTTAGGAGGAGCGAACACTGAAGCTTTCTTT.

This sequence joins TRBV14 and TRBJ1-1; TRBD1 matches at 9 bases. After removal of 5 bases from V and 9 bases from J, the junction contained 13 bases not matched to a gene. CDR1 and CDR2 from the germline V gene are SGHDN and FVKESK. The CDR3 runs to 15 residues. This chain's CDR3 is CASSTNRGQEAQAFF. CDR3 in DNA: TGTGCCAGCAGCACTAACAGGGGGCAAGAAGCCCAAGCTTTCTTT.

The CDR3 bases are TGTGCCAGCAGCGCGGGGGCAGGGGCCTACGAGCAGTACTTC. This sequence encodes CASSAGAGAYEQYF. The chain carries TRBV5-6 and TRBJ2-7, with D possibly TRBD2 on 7 matching bases. The CDR3 covers 14 residues. CDR1 and CDR2 from the germline V gene are SGHDT and YYEEEE. V lost 4 bases and J lost 2, with 13 bases in between.

This clone was counted a few times. The CDR3 DNA sequence: TGTGCCAGCAGCCCACTGGGACTTACCAATTCACCCCTCCACTTT. Its translation is CASSPLGLTNSPLHF. V usage is TRBV3-1 (or the pseudogene TRBV3-2) and J usage is TRBJ1-6; the D gene is possibly TRBD1 (5 bases). CDR1 and CDR2 (germline): LGHDT, YNNKEL (reference sequence). The ends were cut back, 4 bases at V and 7 bases at J, with 14 bases in the middle. The CDR3 has 15 amino acids.

This clone was seen a few times. The V call is TRBV5-5, the J call TRBJ1-6, with 7 bases that match TRBD1. Germline V gives CDR1 SGHKS, CDR2 YYEKEE (reference sequence). Trimming at V came to 5 bases and at J to 6 bases, leaving 5 bases not matched to a gene. This CDR3 is 14 amino acids long. CDR3 in amino acids: CASSFTGANSPLHF. The CDR3 DNA is TGTGCCAGCAGTTTTACAGGGGCTAATTCACCCCTCCACTTT. The full variable domain, with the rest looked up from reference TRBV5-5 and TRBJ1-6, is DAGVTQSPTHLIKTRGQQVTLRCSPISGHKSVSWYQQVLGQGPQFIFQYYEKEERGRGNFPDRFSARQFPNYSSELNVNALLLGDSALYLCASSFTGANSPLHFGNGTRLTVT.

This chain uses TRBV5-1 with TRBJ1-1, with D tentatively TRBD1 (6 bases). Trimming removed 0 bases at V and 3 bases at J, with 12 bases between. From germline, CDR1 is SGHRS and CDR2 YFSETQ. CDR3 size: 15 residues. CDR3 in amino acids: CASSLDPGAYTEAFF. The CDR3, as DNA: TGCGCCAGCAGCTTGGACCCAGGGGCATACACTGAAGCTTTCTTT. Looking up the rest from reference TRBV5-1 and TRBJ1-1 gives the full variable domain: KAGVTQTPRYLIKTRGQQVTLSCSPISGHRSVSWYQQTPGQGLQFLFEYFSETQRNKGNFPGRFSGRQFSNSRSEMNVSTLELGDSALYLCASSLDPGAYTEAFFGQGTRLTVV.